Listed here are 20 T cell receptor beta chains from one sample, sequenced in a study of OX40 agonist ivuxolimab in advanced cancers. Method: immunoSEQ multiplex PCR; TCRdb's copy keeps in-frame clones and lacks some. This table holds roughly 53,000 clones, approximately 84% found once. The source material was CD4+ or CD8+ T cells sorted from blood, sampled in a trial of the OX40 agonist ivuxolimab. The receptors shown here come from an adult with an advanced solid tumor such as melanoma, head and neck, liver or kidney cancer.

This chain connects TRBV10-1 to TRBJ1-2; TRBD1 matches 8 bases. V was clipped by 6 bases and J by 3 bases; unmatched bases: 18. The CDR3 length is 18 residues. Per the germline V gene, CDR1 is WNHNN and CDR2 is SYGVQD (reference sequence). CDR3 in amino acids: CASSKIKKPGQAHYGYTF. CDR3 coding DNA: TGCGCCAGCAGCAAAATTAAAAAACCGGGACAGGCGCACTATGGCTACACCTTC.

V usage is TRBV5-4 and J usage is TRBJ2-7; 9 bases match TRBD2. The V gene end was trimmed by 2 bases and the J gene end by 1 base; junction bases not matched to a gene: 4. Germline V gene sequence: CDR1 SGHNT, CDR2 YYREEE (reference sequence). CDR3 length equals 15 residues. CDR3 in amino acids: CASSFPLAGSYEQYF. The CDR3 region has the DNA TGTGCCAGCAGCTTCCCACTAGCGGGTTCCTACGAGCAGTACTTC.

The chain links TRBV7-2 to TRBJ2-7; D is ambiguous. The CDR3 loop spans 14 amino acids. V was clipped by 2 bases and J by 5 bases, with 13 bases between them. CDR1 is SGHTA and CDR2 is FQGNSA in the germline V gene. The CDR3 DNA sequence: TGTGCCAGCAGCTTATCTGGCAGGATCCACGAGCAGTACTTC. It yields the protein CASSLSGRIHEQYF. Full variable domain (missing parts from reference TRBV7-2 and TRBJ2-7): GAGVSQSPSNKVTEKGKDVELRCDPISGHTALYWYRQSLGQGLEFLIYFQGNSAPDKSGLPSDRFSAERTGGSVSTLTIQRTQQEDSAVYLCASSLSGRIHEQYFGPGTRLTVT.

In its sample, this clone was seen once. CDR3 bases: TGTGCCAGTAGTATACTAGCGGGAGGTTTGGGGGAGCTGTTTTTT. Translating gives CASSILAGGLGELFF. The chain couples TRBV19 to TRBJ2-2, with 11 bases aligning to TRBD2. The CDR3 has 15 residues. The trim removed 2 bases at V and 8 bases at J, leaving 4 bases unmatched. Germline CDR1 LNHDA, CDR2 SQIVND (reference sequence).

Turning to this clone: The junction and the germline gene differ at one end; a read error may be behind it. The chain employs TRBV28 and TRBJ1-1; D is perhaps TRBD1 (6 bases). Germline V gene lookup returns CDR1 MDHEN and CDR2 SYDVKM. The CDR3 runs 14 residues. The CDR3, as DNA: TGTGCCAGCAGTCCGTCAGGCGGACAGCTGGCCTCGGTCTTT. Its protein is CASSPSGGQLASVF.

Written as DNA, the CDR3 is TGTGCCAGTAGTCATCCCAGGGGTATAGGCAATCAGCCCCAGCATTTT. It encodes CASSHPRGIGNQPQHF. The chain links TRBV19 to TRBJ1-5; TRBD1 might be the D (6 bases). V was clipped by 5 bases and J by 2 bases, with 16 bases between them. The CDR3 extends over 16 amino acids. Germline CDR1 LNHDA, CDR2 SQIVND (reference sequence).

The chain employs TRBV11-1 and TRBJ2-1; 11 bases fit TRBD2. Germline V CDR1 and CDR2: SGHAT, FQDESV (reference sequence). V was pared by 5 bases and J by 9 bases, with 9 bases of the junction left unmatched. This CDR3 is 15 amino acids long. In DNA, the CDR3 is TGTGCCAGCAGCCAGGCCCTAGCGGGAGGAAGTGAGCAGTTCTTC. This encodes CASSQALAGGSEQFF.

The rearrangement joins TRBV7-2 to TRBJ1-1; 10 nucleotides match TRBD1. J lost 5 bases, V lost 5 bases, and 5 bases had no gene match. CDR1 SGHTA and CDR2 FQGNSA come from the germline V gene. The CDR3 runs 14 residues. The CDR3 spells CASSDGTGVTEAFF. The CDR3 coding sequence is TGTGCCAGCAGCGACGGGACAGGGGTGACTGAAGCTTTCTTT.

This chain links TRBV7-8 with TRBJ1-1; TRBD1 might be the D (5 bases). Trimming shortened V by 3 bases and J by 4 bases, and 15 bases separated the two germline ends. Germline assignment: CDR1 SGHVS and CDR2 FQNEAQ. This CDR3 has 15 amino acids. The CDR3 sequence is CASSFQGGKGTEAFF. For the CDR3, the DNA is TGTGCCAGCAGCTTCCAGGGCGGCAAGGGCACTGAAGCTTTCTTT.

The chain links TRBV5-4 to TRBJ1-2; maybe TRBD1 (6 bases). The CDR3 is 14 amino acids. Germline V gene sequence: CDR1 SGHNT, CDR2 YYREEE (reference sequence). Deletions cut 2 bases from V and 3 bases from J, with 11 bases between. This CDR3 is CASSLQGKDYGYTF. The CDR3 DNA is TGTGCCAGCAGCTTACAGGGTAAGGACTATGGCTACACCTTC.

J is TRBJ1-4 and V is TRBV10-3; 7 nucleotides agree with TRBD1. Germline CDR1 is ENHRY and CDR2 is SYGVKD. V lost 6 bases, J lost 8 bases, and 9 bases stayed unmatched. The CDR3 sequence is 14 residues long. As DNA, the CDR3 is TGTGCCATCAGCTTTGACAGGGTAGGCGAAAAACTGTTTTTT. This codes for CAISFDRVGEKLFF.

The chain joins TRBV5-1 to TRBJ2-3, with 7 bases matching TRBD2. The CDR3 consists of 14 residues. V was clipped by 7 bases and J by 4 bases; unmatched bases: 9. The germline V gene encodes CDR1 SGHRS and CDR2 YFSETQ. This CDR3 reads CASLRSSGSDTQYF. CDR3 coding DNA: TGCGCCAGCCTAAGATCTAGCGGCTCAGATACGCAGTATTTT. The whole variable domain, filled in from reference TRBV5-1 and TRBJ2-3, reads KAGVTQTPRYLIKTRGQQVTLSCSPISGHRSVSWYQQTPGQGLQFLFEYFSETQRNKGNFPGRFSGRQFSNSRSEMNVSTLELGDSALYLCASLRSSGSDTQYFGPGTRLTVL.

CDR3 bases: TGTGCCAGCAGAACCTACGGGATCTACGAGCAGTACTTC. This sequence encodes CASRTYGIYEQYF. The chain is built from TRBV2 and TRBJ2-7, with D possibly matching TRBD2 (5 bases). This CDR3 is built from 13 residues. Germline CDR1 and CDR2: SNHLY and FYNNEI. V was cut by 6 bases and J by 3 bases, with 12 bases left in between.

This chain connects TRBV19 to TRBJ1-4; D perhaps matches TRBD1 (5 bases). Trimming removed 10 bases at V and 5 bases at J, with 14 bases between. Germline CDR1 reads LNHDA; CDR2 reads SQIVND (reference sequence). The CDR3 extends over 13 amino acids. CDR3 DNA sequence: TGTGCCACCGACCCCGGGGCAAATGAAAAACTGTTTTTT. Translating it yields CATDPGANEKLFF.

CDR3 nucleotides: TGCGCCAGCAGCTTCGGCGGGAGGGCCGGTGATGAGCAGTTCTTC. The encoded protein is CASSFGGRAGDEQFF. This chain joins TRBV5-1 and TRBJ2-1; 9 bases align to TRBD2. J was trimmed by 8 bases and V by 2 bases; bases with no gene match: 8. Germline V gene lookup returns CDR1 SGHRS and CDR2 YFSETQ. The CDR3 spans 15 residues.

The V gene is TRBV27, the J gene TRBJ1-5, with a possible D match to TRBD1 (5 bases). Looked up from germline, CDR1 is MNHEY and CDR2 is SMNVEV (reference sequence). V gave up 3 bases and J gave up 12 bases, with 15 bases separating them. The CDR3 totals 13 residues. Written as DNA, the CDR3 is TGTGCCAGCAGTTTTGGGCAGGGAATGTACCAGCATTTT. Encoded protein: CASSFGQGMYQHF.

The chain has TRBV18 and TRBJ2-2; tentatively, D is TRBD2 (5 bases). The CDR3 totals 19 residues. Germline V gene lookup returns CDR1 KGHSH and CDR2 LQKENI. V was pared by 1 base and J by 0 bases, with 18 bases between. CDR3 sequence (DNA): TGTGCCAGCTCACCACAGTCAGGTAGAGGGCTTTCGAACACCGGGGAGCTGTTTTTT. It specifies CASSPQSGRGLSNTGELFF.

The rearrangement joins TRBV7-2 to TRBJ2-1; no clear D gene. There are 13 residues in the CDR3. Trimming took off 0 bases at V and 9 bases at J, with 9 bases between the two ends. The germline V gene has CDR1 SGHTA and CDR2 FQGNSA. CDR3 residues: CASSLAPSAEQFF. For the CDR3, the DNA is TGTGCCAGCAGCTTAGCTCCGTCCGCTGAGCAGTTCTTC.

This clone has only one observation. The V and J genes are TRBV7-2 and TRBJ1-1, with D maybe TRBD1 (5 bases). CDR3 length equals 13 residues. Trimming stripped 3 bases from V and 8 bases from J, with 13 bases between. Germline V gives CDR1 SGHTA, CDR2 FQGNSA. CDR3 protein: CASSFSLSGEAFF. The CDR3 DNA sequence: TGTGCCAGCAGCTTCAGTCTGTCAGGGGAAGCTTTCTTT.

The rearrangement links TRBV19 to TRBJ1-3; D remains unclear. The CDR3 spans 15 residues. In germline, CDR1 is LNHDA, CDR2 SQIVND (reference sequence). V dropped 2 bases and J dropped 0 bases, with 8 bases sitting between them. CDR3 region: CASSIRPDSGNTIYF. The CDR3 DNA is TGTGCCAGTAGTATACGACCTGACTCTGGAAACACCATATATTTT. Using reference TRBV19 and TRBJ1-3 for the parts outside the CDR3, the full variable domain is DGGITQSPKYLFRKEGQNVTLSCEQNLNHDAMYWYRQDPGQGLRLIYYSQIVNDFQKGDIAEGYSVSREKKESFPLTVTSAQKNPTAFYLCASSIRPDSGNTIYFGEGSWLTVV.